The sequence of this T cell receptor (beta chain) was determined in a study of blood T cell repertoires in COVID-19. Using immunoSEQ multiplex PCR, the repertoire was profiled, and TCRdb retains in-frame clones only, with some absent. The sample yields 250,000 to 300,000 clones, roughly 86% seen once. The CDR3 is 19 amino acids. This receptor was identified in a woman in her forties or fifties who had been exposed to COVID-19. This chain uses TRBV21-1 with TRBJ2-2; the table calls TRBD1, which could not be checked here. TRBV21-1 is a pseudogene locus. The sequenced sample consisted of PBMCs or T cells enriched from blood (not recorded which). The CDR3 sequence is CASSKAGFKGQGNTGELFF. For the CDR3, the DNA is TGTGCCAGCAGCAAAGCTGGATTTAAGGGTCAGGGGAACACCGGGGAGCTGTTTTTT.